The TCR beta chain under discussion was sequenced for a study of T cell repertoires in cytomegalovirus infection. Looking at the study overall: Researchers turned to recently identified HLA-C-restricted CMV epitopes as well as well-studied HLA-B-restricted ones. Public TCR beta signatures were indicative of both CMV infection and a matching HLA type.

V lost 5 bases, J lost 2 bases, and 11 bases lay in between. This CDR3 is 14 amino acids long. The germline CDR1 and CDR2 sequences are SGHTA and FQGNSA. This clonotype was observed at least ten times. The antigen is unknown. TCRdb called the reads again in MiXCR, with one record for every CDR3 protein. Of 900,000 to 950,000 distinct CDR3 sequences listed, around 32% were seen once; the top ten hold roughly 13%. Study-level findings and limits: There were HLA-C-restricted CMV-specific TCR beta clonotypes dominating the ex vivo response.

The sequence came from a human donor in good health (CMV status not recorded). Some clones in this sample may be carry-over from other donors' samples. This rearrangement joins TRBV7-2 to TRBJ2-3; D unclear. Sequences were derived from cultured CD8+ T cells from PBMCs, sampled from culture after CMV antigen stimulation. The CDR3 nucleotides read TGTGCCAGCAGCGCGTGGGCCCTCACAGATACGCAGTATTTT. This encodes CASSAWALTDTQYF.